In this sample, the clone carrying this T cell receptor beta chain turned up once. Its antigen is currently unknown. The junction shows a germline mismatch at one end, possibly a read error. This CDR3 is built from 15 residues. Germline V lookup: CDR1 MNHEY, CDR2 SMNVEV (reference sequence). Amplification used 60 Vbeta primers and 13 Jbeta primers. Some clones are missing from TCRdb's copy, which holds only in-frame ones; the method was immunoSEQ multiplex PCR. This sample has about 210,000 clones, with roughly 80% found just once. This sample is drawn from a study of cytomegalovirus exposure and HLA in healthy donors. Points from the study as a whole: Reportedly, cytomegalovirus status was diagnosed with high sensitivity and specificity. When analyzed later, the rates of TCR association showed variation by HLA locus, with DRB1 the most and HLA-C the fewest.

The clonotype originates from a male donor in good health and CMV-seropositive. The specimen was PBMCs. V gene TRBV27 combines with J gene TRBJ1-6, with D possibly being TRBD1 (6 bases). The CDR3 sequence is CVSSWLDRRDSPLHF. The CDR3 DNA reads as TGTGTCAGCAGTTGGCTGGACAGAAGAGATTCACCCCTCCACTTT.